Shown below are 16 T cell receptor beta chains from a single sample sequenced in a study of response to subunit inactivated influenza vaccine. MiXCR was run by TCRdb on the RT-PCR reads, yielding one entry per CDR3 protein. Of 500,000 to 650,000 distinct CDR3 sequences in the sample, approximately 7.1% are singletons; the top ten hold about an eighth. Sequencing was performed on PBMCs from blood, taken 23 months after vaccination. The receptors come from a man between 50 and 70 years old who received an inactivated influenza vaccine.

This clonotype was seen many times. The J gene is TRBJ2-5, the V gene TRBV7-6; unclear D gene. Germline V gives CDR1 SGHVS, CDR2 FNYEAQ. V was cut by 9 bases and J by 2 bases, with 10 bases left in between. The CDR3 contains 12 residues. Here the CDR3 reads CASAERQETQYF. The CDR3 bases are TGTGCCAGTGCGGAACGACAAGAGACCCAGTACTTC.

In its sample, this clonotype was seen a few times. The rearrangement joins TRBV7-2 to TRBJ2-1; D may correspond to TRBD1 or TRBD2 (6 bases each). Germline V gene data show CDR1 as SGHTA and CDR2 as FQGNSA. With 0 bases removed from V and 1 base from J, the gap between germline ends came to 13 bases. The length of the CDR3 is 17 residues. The CDR3 DNA is TGTGCCAGCAGCTTAGCCGGGGGCCCCGCGTCCTACAATGAGCAGTTCTTC. This sequence encodes CASSLAGGPASYNEQFF.

This clonotype was recorded many times. The chain uses TRBV12-3 or TRBV12-4 and TRBJ2-3, with a possible D match to TRBD2 (6 bases). Trimming left V 6 bases short and J 4 bases short, with 8 bases between. This CDR3 contains 12 residues. The CDR3 region is CASRRLADTQYF. For the CDR3, the DNA is TGTGCCAGCAGAAGACTAGCAGATACGCAGTATTTT.

This clonotype was seen at least ten times. V and J are TRBV6-2 or TRBV6-3 and TRBJ2-1, with 10 bases lining up with TRBD2. This CDR3 has 16 amino acids. The ends lost 6 bases at V and 6 bases at J; junction bases unmatched: 11. CDR1 is MNHEY, CDR2 SVGEGT, per germline. The CDR3: CASSLTLAGVGNEQFF. The CDR3 nucleotides read TGTGCCAGCAGCCTCACCCTAGCGGGAGTGGGCAATGAGCAGTTCTTC.

This clonotype was recorded many times. The chain joins TRBV25-1 to TRBJ2-1, with TRBD1 matching over 7 bases. Per germline, CDR1 MGHDK and CDR2 SYGVNS. This CDR3 contains 15 residues. The J segment lost 9 bases and the V segment lost 8 bases, leaving 16 bases of the junction unmatched. CDR3 region: CASFLPETGLREQFF. In nucleotides, the CDR3 is TGTGCCAGCTTCTTGCCCGAGACAGGGCTGCGTGAGCAGTTCTTC. The full variable domain, rest sourced from reference TRBV25-1 and TRBJ2-1, is EADIYQTPRYLVIGTGKKITLECSQTMGHDKMYWYQQDPGMELHLIHYSYGVNSTEKGDLSSESTVSRIRTEHFPLTLESARPSHTSQYLCASFLPETGLREQFFGPGTRLTVL.

This clonotype showed up many times. V and J are TRBV6-5 and TRBJ2-3; maybe TRBD2 (6 bases). The germline CDR1 and CDR2 sequences are MNHEY and SVGAGI. Deletions cut 4 bases from V and 2 bases from J, with 13 bases between. The CDR3 runs 15 residues. Here the CDR3 DNA reads TGTGCCAGCAGTTCCTTTGCGGGATCCACAGATACGCAGTATTTT. Residues: CASSSFAGSTDTQYF.

The chain couples TRBV30 to TRBJ2-7; TRBD1 matches 9 bases. This CDR3 contains 16 residues. Germline V gene sequence: CDR1 GTSNPN, CDR2 SVGIG (reference sequence). The trim removed 1 base at V and 3 bases at J, leaving 10 bases unmatched. DNA for the CDR3: TGTGCCTGGAGTGACCCCCACGGGACAGGGAGCTACGAGCAGTACTTC. Residues: CAWSDPHGTGSYEQYF.

The chain has TRBV5-6 and TRBJ2-5, with no clear D. This CDR3 comprises 13 residues. CDR1 is SGHDT and CDR2 is YYEEEE in the germline V gene. Between the trimmed V and J ends, which lost 5 bases and 5 bases, there was a span of 13 bases. CDR3 bases: TGTGCCAGCAGGTTAATTGAGGAGGAGACCCAGTACTTC. Protein sequence: CASRLIEEETQYF.

The chain employs TRBV4-3 and TRBJ2-2; possible D gene TRBD2, 5 bases. The germline V gene has CDR1 LGHNA and CDR2 YSLEER. CDR3 length equals 15 residues. Trimming pared 2 bases from V and 6 bases from J, leaving 13 bases between. The CDR3 is CASSQTGVRPGELFF. The DNA for the CDR3 is TGCGCCAGCAGCCAAACCGGGGTCCGTCCCGGGGAGCTGTTTTTT.

The V call is TRBV5-1, the J call TRBJ1-1, with a tentative D call TRBD1 (5 bases). This CDR3 has 16 amino acids. The ends were cut back, 0 bases at V and 1 base at J, with 13 bases in the middle. Germline CDR1 reads SGHRS; CDR2 reads YFSETQ. The CDR3 here is CASSLGRVGPNTEAFF. CDR3 DNA: TGCGCCAGCAGCTTGGGCAGGGTGGGCCCGAACACTGAAGCTTTCTTT.

Many counts were recorded for this clonotype. The chain employs TRBV12-3 or TRBV12-4 and TRBJ2-2; D remains unclear. CDR3 size: 10 residues. Trimming cost V 8 bases and J 13 bases, with 11 bases left between them. CDR3: CASGSEMLFF. Here the CDR3 DNA reads TGTGCCAGCGGCTCAGAGATGCTGTTTTTT.

CDR3 DNA sequence: TGTGCCAGCACTTTGACAGGGGACGAGCAGTACTTC. Protein sequence: CASTLTGDEQYF. The gene calls are TRBV11-2 and TRBJ2-7, with 8 bases identical to TRBD1. The CDR3 is 12 residues long. Germline lookup yields CDR1 SGHAT and CDR2 FQNNGV. Trimming removed 7 bases from V and 5 bases from J; junction bases left unmatched: 4.

The chain couples TRBV6-2 or TRBV6-3 to TRBJ2-5; 8 positions agree with TRBD2. The ends lost 2 bases at V and 1 base at J; junction bases unmatched: 15. Germline CDR1 is MNHEY and CDR2 is SVGEGT. The length of the CDR3 is 19 residues. The CDR3 loop reads CASSYTQGRSGGLQETQYF. The CDR3 nucleotides are TGTGCCAGCAGTTACACCCAAGGAAGGAGCGGGGGCCTCCAAGAGACCCAGTACTTC.

This clonotype was observed at least ten times. This sequence joins TRBV7-2 and TRBJ2-1, with no clear D. This CDR3 is built from 11 residues. The V gene lost 7 bases and the J gene lost 5 bases, with 6 bases spanning the gap. Germline CDR1 is SGHTA and CDR2 is FQGNSA. The CDR3 nucleotides are TGTGCCAGCACGGCCGACAATGAGCAGTTCTTC. Protein sequence: CASTADNEQFF. The full variable domain, rest sourced from reference TRBV7-2 and TRBJ2-1, is GAGVSQSPSNKVTEKGKDVELRCDPISGHTALYWYRQSLGQGLEFLIYFQGNSAPDKSGLPSDRFSAERTGGSVSTLTIQRTQQEDSAVYLCASTADNEQFFGPGTRLTVL.

This clonotype turned up a few times. This sequence joins TRBV28 and TRBJ2-5; 9 bases agree with TRBD2. The trim removed 7 bases at V and 5 bases at J, leaving 5 bases unmatched. CDR1 is MDHEN, CDR2 SYDVKM, per germline. The CDR3 is 13 amino acids. The CDR3 region is CASTPSGMETQYF. For the CDR3, the DNA is TGTGCCAGCACCCCTAGCGGGATGGAGACCCAGTACTTC.

The rearrangement uses TRBV12-3 or TRBV12-4 and TRBJ2-4, with 11 positions matching TRBD1. V was pared by 6 bases and J by 8 bases, with 6 bases of the junction left unmatched. This CDR3 is 14 amino acids long. CDR3: CASSRTGGLYIQYF. The CDR3, as DNA: TGTGCCAGCAGCAGGACAGGGGGCTTATACATTCAGTACTTC.